This T cell receptor (beta chain) was found in a study of PD-1 blockade in classical Hodgkin lymphoma. Study as a whole: Intravenous infusions of nivolumab 3 mg/kg reached patients every 2 weeks. General study results and limits: Only CD4+ TCR diversity, not CD8+, had risen significantly by C4D1.

Profiling relied on immunoSEQ multiplex PCR, and the TCRdb table lists in-frame clones only, not all of them. The table lists under 9,000 clones, roughly 85% of them singletons, with 25% to 30% in the top ten. Germline V gene data show CDR1 as SGHRS and CDR2 as YFSETQ. V gave up 1 base and J gave up 6 bases; unmatched junction bases: 2. This CDR3 comprises 14 residues. On this clone itself: As yet, its antigen is unknown.

Time point noted: cycle 4 day 1 (C4D1), after 6 weeks of nivolumab. Every patient had relapsed following autologous stem cell transplantation, and cohorts differed in brentuximab vedotin exposure. The rearrangement uses TRBV5-1 and TRBJ1-4, with 8 bases lining up with TRBD1. This receptor was obtained from a human donor with classical Hodgkin lymphoma. Source: peripheral blood mononuclear cells (PBMCs), taken before the fourth cycle of nivolumab. CDR3 bases: TGCGCCAGCAGCTTGCCAGGGGGCGATGAAAAACTGTTTTTT. Amino acid sequence: CASSLPGGDEKLFF. The whole variable domain, remainder taken from reference TRBV5-1 and TRBJ1-4, is KAGVTQTPRYLIKTRGQQVTLSCSPISGHRSVSWYQQTPGQGLQFLFEYFSETQRNKGNFPGRFSGRQFSNSRSEMNVSTLELGDSALYLCASSLPGGDEKLFFGSGTQLSVL.